Given below is one T cell receptor (beta chain) in context. The antigen it binds to is not known. One end of the junction fails to match germline, which may point to a read error. This sample is drawn from a study of T cell changes during pregnancy in multiple sclerosis (dated by TCRdb to between 2018 and 2020). In the study overall: The study looked at changes in the T cell repertoire across pregnancy in women with multiple sclerosis.

Inclusive of the bounding cysteine and phenylalanine, the CDR3 is 15 residues long. Left in the record is the CDR3 DNA by itself, 45 bases read in frame from the first base. The germline V gene (reference sequence) yields SSHAT for CDR1 and FNYEAQ for CDR2. Receptor libraries were prepared by the immunoSEQ multiplex PCR assay. Imported from immuneACCESS, the table was reduced by TCRdb to in-frame sequences with V and J called. These copies leave out some clones; in studies compared against another copy, an unresolved V gene accounts for under half, and the cause of the remainder is not known. This sample gives about 39,000 clones in total; about 94% of them show up just once. Together, the top ten hold approximately 0.36% of the sample.

The chain couples TRBV7-7 to TRBJ2-5; 7 nucleotides in the junction match TRBD1. The sequence was obtained from a female donor with multiple sclerosis, enrolled in a pregnancy study. The source was CD4+ T cells from peripheral blood mononuclear cells, collected after pregnancy. The nucleotide sequence reads TGTGCTAGCAGTTCACAGGGGAGTGGACAAGAGACCCAGTACTTC. Its protein reads: CASSSQGSGQETQYF.